This TCR beta chain derives from a study of human T cells and chemical hapten exposure. Overall study: Mainly, slight library volume differences in the pool made TCR yields vary.

Germline CDR1 MNHEY, CDR2 SMNVEV (reference sequence). The ends were cut back, 5 bases at V and 0 bases at J, with 20 bases in the middle. This CDR3 is 19 amino acids long. The time point was: healthy volunteer bleed at 2 weeks. Unfractionated whole blood was the source from which total RNA was extracted. In the library, unique molecular identifiers were attached to individual cDNA molecules. The authors' processing: Sample TCR totals centred on a median of about 92,000, ranging about 20,000 to 700,000. One entry per CDR3 protein results from TCRdb running MiXCR on the RACE reads. The V and J calls shown here were made by TCRdb, not taken from the authors' results. The table includes 100,000 to 150,000 distinct CDR3 sequences, more than 7.5% detected once. This clonotype was counted only a few times.

V gene TRBV27 combines with J gene TRBJ2-6, with D tentatively TRBD1 (5 bases). The sequence was collected from a male donor in good health. Some clones in this sample may be carry-over from other donors' samples. The specimen sequenced was whole blood. For the CDR3, the DNA is TGTGCCAGCAGTCGAGATACAGGACACACAATCTCTGGGGCCAACGTCCTGACTTTC. This codes for CASSRDTGHTISGANVLTF.